A single sample gave rise to the 30 T cell receptor beta chains below, sequenced in a study of shared clonotypes between healthy human individuals. Libraries were prepared by immunoSEQ multiplex PCR; TCRdb keeps only in-frame clonotypes and omits some of them. The sample has about 2 million clones; about 95% are singletons. Positively selected for CCR7, the CD45RO-negative cells used as naive CD8 cells excluded terminally differentiated effector memory CD45RA+ cells. The specimen sequenced was naive CD8+ T cells sorted from blood. The receptors were gathered from a man between 18 and 29 years old in good health.

The rearrangement links TRBV11-2 to TRBJ2-7; tentatively, D is TRBD1 (6 bases). The germline V gene has CDR1 SGHAT and CDR2 FQNNGV. The germline V and J ends were trimmed by 1 base and 6 bases, with 19 bases remaining between them. The CDR3 contains 16 residues. CDR3 residues: CASSLGIRGFFSEQYF. In nucleotides, the CDR3 is TGTGCCAGCAGCTTAGGAATCAGGGGCTTTTTCTCCGAGCAGTACTTC. The full variable domain, its missing parts supplied by reference TRBV11-2 and TRBJ2-7, is EAGVAQSPRYKIIEKRQSVAFWCNPISGHATLYWYQQILGQGPKLLIQFQNNGVVDDSQLPKDRFSAERLKGVDSTLKIQPAKLEDSAVYLCASSLGIRGFFSEQYFGPGTRLTVT.

Concerning this clone: Different DNA sequences within this sample yield the same CDR3. The rearrangement uses TRBV6-1 and TRBJ2-7; D call uncertain. Trimming took 3 bases from V and 0 from J, leaving 3 bases between them. The germline V gene encodes CDR1 MNHNS and CDR2 SASEGT. This CDR3 contains 12 residues. In nucleotides, the CDR3 is TGTGCCAGCAGTGATAGCTCCTACGAGCAGTACTTC. It yields the protein CASSDSSYEQYF.

This sequence joins TRBV29-1 and TRBJ1-2; 8 nucleotides agree with TRBD1. The CDR3 spans 12 residues. The germline gives CDR1 SQVTM, CDR2 ANQGSEA. Trimming cost V 3 bases and J 6 bases; bases outside gene matches: 3. The CDR3 here is CSVEAGGNGYTF. CDR3 coding DNA: TGCAGCGTTGAGGCAGGGGGCAATGGCTACACCTTC.

The J gene is TRBJ1-2, the V gene TRBV7-9, with 11 bases identical to TRBD1. CDR3 length equals 18 residues. The germline CDR1 and CDR2 sequences are SEHNR and FQNEAQ (reference sequence). With 6 bases clipped from V and 3 bases from J, the junction kept 15 bases outside the gene matches. For the CDR3, the DNA is TGTGCCAGCAGTTTCCCGTTCGGGACAGGGGGTGTTGACTATGGCTACACCTTC. This encodes CASSFPFGTGGVDYGYTF.

With respect to this clone: This same CDR3 is encoded by further DNA sequences in the sample. This chain links TRBV6-5 with TRBJ2-1, with TRBD2 identical over 7 bases. Germline assignment: CDR1 MNHEY and CDR2 SVGAGI. The CDR3 has 15 amino acids. V was clipped by 0 bases and J by 8 bases; unmatched bases: 7. Here the CDR3 DNA reads TGTGCCAGCAGTTACTCGACGGGAGGTTGGGATGAGCAGTTCTTC. Protein product: CASSYSTGGWDEQFF.

This clone was counted once. The same CDR3 can be traced to other DNA sequences in this sample. This sequence joins TRBV4-3 and TRBJ2-2; unclear D gene. V shed 0 bases and J shed 4 bases, with 6 bases lying between them. Germline V CDR1 and CDR2: LGHNA, YSLEER. There are 14 residues in the CDR3. CDR3 protein: CASSQDRITGELFF. Written as DNA, the CDR3 is TGCGCCAGCAGCCAAGACAGGATCACCGGGGAGCTGTTTTTT.

This chain links TRBV5-1 with TRBJ2-3, with TRBD2 matching 12 bases. CDR3 length: 16 amino acids. Germline CDR1 and CDR2: SGHRS and YFSETQ. With 2 bases clipped from V and 4 bases from J, the junction kept 5 bases outside the gene matches. CDR3 protein: CASSFALAGGPDTQYF. The CDR3 region has the DNA TGCGCCAGCAGCTTTGCTCTAGCGGGAGGGCCAGATACGCAGTATTTT.

J is TRBJ2-1 and V is TRBV27, with D hard to call. Germline V gene sequence: CDR1 MNHEY, CDR2 SMNVEV (reference sequence). CDR3 length equals 15 residues. The V end was cut by 3 bases, the J end by 7 bases, with 16 bases between. CDR3 loop: CASSFLRVLENEQFF. The CDR3 DNA follows: TGTGCCAGCAGTTTTCTCCGGGTTTTGGAAAATGAGCAGTTCTTC.

The chain couples TRBV30 to TRBJ2-5; D unclear. The CDR3 contains 14 residues. Germline V gene lookup returns CDR1 GTSNPN and CDR2 SVGIG (reference sequence). Trimming took off 1 base at V and 1 base at J, with 10 bases between the two ends. The CDR3 loop reads CAWSGLAVQETQYF. CDR3 coding DNA: TGTGCCTGGAGTGGCTTGGCAGTCCAAGAGACCCAGTACTTC.

With regard to this clone: Other nucleotide sequences in the sample specify the same CDR3. The rearrangement joins TRBV9 to TRBJ2-3, with D perhaps matching TRBD2 (6 bases). CDR3 length: 14 amino acids. V lost 4 bases, J lost 2 bases, and 11 bases lay in between. Germline V CDR1 and CDR2: SGDLS, YYNGEE. CDR3 protein: CASSPGDSTDTQYF. The CDR3 coding sequence is TGTGCCAGCAGCCCGGGGGACTCCACAGATACGCAGTATTTT.

J is TRBJ1-2 and V is TRBV5-6; D perhaps matches TRBD1 (6 bases). The germline gives CDR1 SGHDT, CDR2 YYEEEE. There are 14 residues in the CDR3. The V gene lost 6 bases and the J gene lost 4 bases, with 16 bases spanning the gap. This chain's CDR3 is CASTLSGAVYGYTF. In DNA, the CDR3 is TGTGCCAGCACCCTCTCGGGGGCTGTCTATGGCTACACCTTC.

The rearrangement joins TRBV11-2 to TRBJ2-3; 8 nucleotides match TRBD2. From germline, CDR1 is SGHAT and CDR2 FQNNGV. The CDR3 is made up of 16 amino acids. Trimming removed 2 bases from V and 6 bases from J; junction bases left unmatched: 10. The CDR3 is CASSLLYGRAVDTQYF. CDR3 in DNA: TGTGCCAGCAGCTTACTCTACGGGAGGGCCGTGGATACGCAGTATTTT. Combining the CDR3 with reference TRBV11-2 and TRBJ2-3 gives the whole variable domain EAGVAQSPRYKIIEKRQSVAFWCNPISGHATLYWYQQILGQGPKLLIQFQNNGVVDDSQLPKDRFSAERLKGVDSTLKIQPAKLEDSAVYLCASSLLYGRAVDTQYFGPGTRLTVL.

As DNA, the CDR3 is TGTGCCAGCACCATAGGGGGCGAGCAGTACTTC. Its protein is CASTIGGEQYF. The chain links TRBV5-6 to TRBJ2-7, with a possible D match to TRBD1 (6 bases). CDR3 length: 11 amino acids. Trimming removed 6 bases from V and 6 bases from J, with 10 bases in between. The germline CDR1 and CDR2 sequences are SGHDT and YYEEEE.

A note on this clone: The sample contains more than one DNA sequence encoding this CDR3. The chain joins TRBV29-1 to TRBJ1-1; a possible D gene is TRBD1 (6 bases). V lost 2 bases and J 4 bases, leaving 8 bases between the germline ends. The CDR3 covers 12 residues. Looked up from germline, CDR1 is SQVTM and CDR2 is ANQGSEA. The CDR3 bases are TGCAGCGTTGAAAAGGGGGGCACTGAAGCTTTCTTT. This encodes CSVEKGGTEAFF.

As for this clone: In the same sample, other DNA sequences code for this CDR3. The rearrangement joins TRBV27 to TRBJ1-5, with D uncertain. V shed 3 bases and J shed 5 bases, with 8 bases lying between them. The CDR3 is 13 residues long. Germline-derived CDR1 and CDR2 are MNHEY and SMNVEV (reference sequence). The CDR3 region is CASSLRGDQPQHF. As DNA, the CDR3 is TGTGCCAGCAGTTTGAGAGGAGATCAGCCCCAGCATTTT.

The chain links TRBV5-4 to TRBJ2-1; 10 bases match TRBD1. The CDR3 is 15 residues long. Trimming at V came to 6 bases and at J to 4 bases, leaving 7 bases not matched to a gene. Germline V gene lookup returns CDR1 SGHNT and CDR2 YYREEE (reference sequence). Written as DNA, the CDR3 is TGTGCCAGCACCAAGACAGGGGGCCCTTACAATGAGCAGTTCTTC. Protein: CASTKTGGPYNEQFF. Drawing the rest from reference TRBV5-4 and TRBJ2-1, the complete variable domain is ETGVTQSPTHLIKTRGQQVTLRCSSQSGHNTVSWYQQALGQGPQFIFQYYREEENGRGNFPPRFSGLQFPNYSSELNVNALELDDSALYLCASTKTGGPYNEQFFGPGTRLTVL.

CDR3 sequence (DNA): TGTGCCAGCAGTTTATACAGGGAGCACTATGGCTACACCTTC. Translated: CASSLYREHYGYTF. The rearrangement joins TRBV27 to TRBJ1-2, with a tentative D call TRBD1 (6 bases). The CDR3 is 14 residues long. Germline CDR1 is MNHEY and CDR2 is SMNVEV (reference sequence). V lost 1 base to trimming and J lost 3 bases, with 9 bases between them.

The chain links TRBV19 to TRBJ1-2; D remains unclear. CDR1 and CDR2 from the germline V gene are LNHDA and SQIVND (reference sequence). This CDR3 is built from 12 residues. V was trimmed by 11 bases and J by 8 bases, leaving 18 bases between them. The CDR3 nucleotides are TGTGCCTCCCAGAGCCTCGCCGAGGGCTACACCTTC. Protein: CASQSLAEGYTF.

This chain links TRBV7-9 with TRBJ1-5; D might be TRBD1 (5 bases). From germline, CDR1 is SEHNR and CDR2 FQNEAQ (reference sequence). V dropped 4 bases and J dropped 0 bases, with 16 bases sitting between them. The CDR3 is made up of 17 amino acids. The CDR3 sequence: CASSSLEDSASNQPQHF. The DNA for the CDR3 is TGTGCCAGCAGCTCCTTAGAAGACAGTGCTAGCAATCAGCCCCAGCATTTT. Drawing the rest from reference TRBV7-9 and TRBJ1-5, the complete variable domain is DTGVSQNPRHKITKRGQNVTFRCDPISEHNRLYWYRQTLGQGPEFLTYFQNEAQLEKSRLLSDRFSAERPKGSFSTLEIQRTEQGDSAMYLCASSSLEDSASNQPQHFGDGTRLSIL.

Comment on this clone: The same CDR3 arises from other DNA sequences in this sample as well. This chain links TRBV4-1 with TRBJ2-7; D possibly uses TRBD1 or TRBD2 (6 bases each). V lost 1 base and J 3 bases, leaving 10 bases between the germline ends. The germline V gene encodes CDR1 MGHRA and CDR2 YSYEKL. The CDR3 is made up of 14 amino acids. Here the CDR3 DNA reads TGCGCCAGCAGCCAAGGGAGGGGGGACTACGAGCAGTACTTC. Translating it yields CASSQGRGDYEQYF.

This chain links TRBV11-2 with TRBJ2-2, with TRBD2 matching over 7 bases. This CDR3 has 15 amino acids. Unmatched junction bases numbered 7, after V lost 5 bases and J lost 4 bases. Germline CDR1 SGHAT, CDR2 FQNNGV. CDR3 DNA: TGTGCCAGCAGCCCGTGGGGGGAGGGCACCGGGGAGCTGTTTTTT. It encodes CASSPWGEGTGELFF.

This clone appeared a few times. CDR3: CASSIGTINEQFF. The CDR3 DNA follows: TGTGCCAGTAGTATTGGGACTATCAATGAGCAGTTCTTC. The V gene is TRBV19, the J gene TRBJ2-1; 7 nucleotides align to TRBD2. The junction had 2 bases not matched to a gene; V was cut back by 3 bases and J by 6 bases. CDR1 is LNHDA, CDR2 SQIVND, per germline (reference sequence). The CDR3 spans 13 residues.

V is TRBV27 and J is TRBJ2-1; 7 nucleotides match TRBD2. Germline trimming cut 5 bases from V and 9 bases from J; bases unmatched to any gene: 7. The CDR3 is 13 amino acids. Germline V gene data show CDR1 as MNHEY and CDR2 as SMNVEV (reference sequence). The CDR3 sequence: CASSPGLVIEQFF. The CDR3 DNA is TGTGCCAGCAGTCCCGGACTAGTCATTGAGCAGTTCTTC.

A single count supports this clone. V usage is TRBV7-8 and J usage is TRBJ2-7; TRBD2 matches at 7 bases. The trim removed 5 bases at V and 2 bases at J, leaving 6 bases unmatched. CDR3 length: 14 amino acids. Germline assignment: CDR1 SGHVS and CDR2 FQNEAQ. In DNA, the CDR3 is TGTGCCAGCAGCGTGTCGGGGGGAACCTACGAGCAGTACTTC. Translating gives CASSVSGGTYEQYF.

The chain joins TRBV7-2 to TRBJ1-3; D not certain. With 4 bases removed from V and 1 base from J, the gap between germline ends came to 11 bases. In germline, CDR1 is SGHTA, CDR2 FQGNSA. The CDR3 spans 15 residues. The CDR3 loop reads CASSSSRGSGNTIYF. CDR3 bases: TGTGCCAGCAGCTCGTCAAGAGGGTCTGGAAACACCATATATTTT.

This clone was counted ten times or more. This rearrangement joins TRBV7-8 to TRBJ2-7; 9 bases agree with TRBD1. Trimming cost V 6 bases and J 3 bases; bases outside gene matches: 9. This CDR3 is 15 amino acids long. Per the germline V gene, CDR1 is SGHVS and CDR2 is FQNEAQ. The CDR3 DNA reads TGTGCCAGCAGGTGGGGACAGGGCCCAAGCTACGAGCAGTACTTC. Translating it yields CASRWGQGPSYEQYF.

The chain couples TRBV6-6 to TRBJ1-6, with D perhaps matching TRBD1 (6 bases). This CDR3 is built from 14 residues. Per the germline V gene, CDR1 is MNHNY and CDR2 is SVGAGI (reference sequence). The V end was cut by 5 bases, the J end by 9 bases, with 14 bases between. CDR3 region: CASSPMGGGSPLHF. In nucleotides, the CDR3 is TGTGCCAGCAGTCCCATGGGGGGCGGTTCACCCCTCCACTTT.

The chain uses TRBV10-3 and TRBJ2-3; 7 bases match TRBD1. The length of the CDR3 is 15 residues. CDR1 and CDR2 from the germline V gene are ENHRY and SYGVKD. V trimming: 3 bases; J trimming: 6 bases; junction bases outside the gene matches: 9. Written as DNA, the CDR3 is TGTGCCATCAGTGAATCTACAGGGGCGGCGGATACGCAGTATTTT. Its protein is CAISESTGAADTQYF.

The rearrangement uses TRBV27 and TRBJ2-7; 13 bases line up with TRBD2. V trimming: 2 bases; J trimming: 0 bases; junction bases outside the gene matches: 10. The CDR3 has 19 amino acids. Looked up from germline, CDR1 is MNHEY and CDR2 is SMNVEV (reference sequence). CDR3 DNA: TGTGCCAGCAGTTTAGGAGGGACTAGCGGGAACCTTAGCTCCTACGAGCAGTACTTC. Encoded protein: CASSLGGTSGNLSSYEQYF.

V and J are TRBV9 and TRBJ2-7, with D possibly TRBD2 on 5 matching bases. V shed 4 bases and J shed 4 bases, with 18 bases lying between them. CDR1 and CDR2 from the germline V gene are SGDLS and YYNGEE. The CDR3 runs to 15 residues. The CDR3 loop is CASSPTEDPGYEQYF. The CDR3 nucleotides are TGTGCCAGCAGCCCCACCGAGGATCCGGGGTACGAGCAGTACTTC.